A single sample is the source of the 16 T cell receptor beta chains below, sequenced in a study of T cell responses to AZD1222 COVID-19 vaccine. Produced via immunoSEQ multiplex PCR; TCRdb's table is partial and in-frame only. The sample lists over 90,000 clones, about 85% occurring once. The sequencing here drew on peripheral blood, taken on day 0 of AZD1222 vaccination. The receptors stem from an adult in good health.

The chain links TRBV11-2 to TRBJ2-7; D not resolved. Germline V gives CDR1 SGHAT, CDR2 FQNNGV. The CDR3 has 14 amino acids. Deletions cut 2 bases from V and 0 bases from J, with 8 bases between. The CDR3 DNA reads as TGTGCCAGCAGCTTACTGGGTACCTCCTACGAGCAGTACTTC. Its translation: CASSLLGTSYEQYF.

The chain employs TRBV6-5 and TRBJ2-1, with D maybe TRBD2 (6 bases). The CDR3 has 16 amino acids. Germline CDR1 is MNHEY and CDR2 is SVGAGI. Trimming removed 0 bases at V and 6 bases at J, with 15 bases between. In DNA, the CDR3 is TGTGCCAGCAGTTACTCGGCGGGGTCCTCGCCCAATGAGCAGTTCTTC. Amino acid sequence: CASSYSAGSSPNEQFF.

This chain connects TRBV29-1 to TRBJ1-4; no clear D gene. This CDR3 has 12 residues. The V and J ends lost 7 bases and 8 bases respectively, with 14 bases between them. Germline-derived CDR1 and CDR2 are SQVTM and ANQGSEA. In nucleotides, the CDR3 is TGCAGCGCCGCCTCGTGGGAGGAAAAACTGTTTTTT. Protein: CSAASWEEKLFF.

This rearrangement joins TRBV2 to TRBJ2-1, with 10 bases matching TRBD2. The CDR3 runs to 14 residues. CDR1 SNHLY and CDR2 FYNNEI come from the germline V gene. V was clipped by 4 bases and J by 7 bases; unmatched bases: 4. DNA of the CDR3: TGTGCCAGCAGTGTAAGTAGCGGGAGGAATGAGCAGTTCTTC. It yields the protein CASSVSSGRNEQFF.

V is TRBV6-1 and J is TRBJ1-2; the D gene is possibly TRBD1 (6 bases). Germline V gene lookup returns CDR1 MNHNS and CDR2 SASEGT. This CDR3 has 14 amino acids. V lost 5 bases and J lost 4, with 14 bases in between. CDR3 coding DNA: TGTGCCAGCAGTCCCTCGGGGGCGATCTATGGCTACACCTTC. This gives the protein CASSPSGAIYGYTF.

J is TRBJ2-1 and V is TRBV27, with D tentatively TRBD1 or TRBD2 (6 bases each). The V gene lost 2 bases and the J gene lost 7 bases, with 9 bases spanning the gap. The germline V gene encodes CDR1 MNHEY and CDR2 SMNVEV (reference sequence). There are 13 residues in the CDR3. CDR3 nucleotides: TGTGCCAGCAGTTTAAGGGGGGAGAATGAGCAGTTCTTC. Its translation: CASSLRGENEQFF.

V is TRBV6-1 and J is TRBJ1-1; D remains ambiguous. This CDR3 comprises 15 residues. The germline V gene has CDR1 MNHNS and CDR2 SASEGT. V gave up 1 base and J gave up 0 bases, with 9 bases separating them. The CDR3, as DNA: TGTGCCAGCAGTGAAGACGGATCTCTGAACACTGAAGCTTTCTTT. The encoded protein is CASSEDGSLNTEAFF.

The V call is TRBV30, the J call TRBJ1-3; 8 positions agree with TRBD1. J was trimmed by 5 bases and V by 2 bases; bases with no gene match: 5. CDR3 size: 14 residues. Germline V gene data show CDR1 as GTSNPN and CDR2 as SVGIG (reference sequence). CDR3 residues: CAWSLGQGRNTIYF. CDR3 nucleotides: TGTGCCTGGAGTCTAGGACAGGGAAGAAACACCATATATTTT.

A single count supports this clone. The chain links TRBV12-3 or TRBV12-4 to TRBJ1-2, with TRBD1 matching 10 bases. With V trimmed by 4 bases and J by 8 bases, 4 bases remained unmatched. The CDR3 is 13 amino acids. As DNA, the CDR3 is TGTGCCAGCAGTTGGGACAGGGGAAAGGGCTACACCTTC. Translation gives CASSWDRGKGYTF.

This clone is a singleton in its sample. The V and J genes are TRBV15 and TRBJ2-5; unclear D gene. V was shortened by 1 base and J by 2 bases, with 5 bases between the two germline ends. Germline-derived CDR1 and CDR2 are LNHNV and YYDKDF (reference sequence). There are 13 residues in the CDR3. The DNA of the CDR3 is TGTGCCACCAGCAGAGCCATTCAAGAGACCCAGTACTTC. Protein: CATSRAIQETQYF. Full variable domain (rest looked up from reference TRBV15 and TRBJ2-5): DAMVIQNPRYQVTQFGKPVTLSCSQTLNHNVMYWYQQKSSQAPKLLFHYYDKDFNNEADTPDNFQSRRPNTSFCFLDIRSPGLGDTAMYLCATSRAIQETQYFGPGTRLLVL.

In regard to this clone: Within the sample, other DNA sequences also encode this same CDR3. The V gene is TRBV27, the J gene TRBJ1-2; D is ambiguous. CDR1 is MNHEY and CDR2 is SMNVEV in the germline V gene (reference sequence). The CDR3 extends over 13 amino acids. Trimming removed 5 bases from V and 2 bases from J, with 9 bases in between. Written as DNA, the CDR3 is TGTGCCAGCAGTCCCGACGGAAACTATGGCTACACCTTC. Its translation is CASSPDGNYGYTF.

This chain connects TRBV5-1 to TRBJ1-6; TRBD1 aligns across 8 bases. The junction had 5 bases not matched to a gene; V was cut back by 0 bases and J by 9 bases. The germline V gene has CDR1 SGHRS and CDR2 YFSETQ. The CDR3 covers 15 residues. CDR3 amino acids: CASSLGGQESSPLHF. In DNA form, the CDR3 reads TGCGCCAGCAGCTTGGGGGGACAGGAGAGTTCACCCCTCCACTTT.

This chain's CDR3 is CASSQAYSYGYTF. The CDR3 nucleotides are TGTGCCAGCAGCCAGGCTTACTCGTATGGCTACACCTTC. The rearrangement joins TRBV7-2 to TRBJ1-2; unclear D gene. The length of the CDR3 is 13 residues. The V gene lost 5 bases and the J gene lost 5 bases, with 12 bases spanning the gap. CDR1 is SGHTA and CDR2 is FQGNSA in the germline V gene. Complete variable domain (other parts from reference TRBV7-2 and TRBJ1-2): GAGVSQSPSNKVTEKGKDVELRCDPISGHTALYWYRQSLGQGLEFLIYFQGNSAPDKSGLPSDRFSAERTGGSVSTLTIQRTQQEDSAVYLCASSQAYSYGYTFGSGTRLTVV.

The V and J genes are TRBV5-6 and TRBJ2-3; 8 bases match TRBD2. Germline lookup yields CDR1 SGHDT and CDR2 YYEEEE. J gave up 4 bases and V 3 bases, and 1 base lay outside the gene matches. The CDR3 length is 13 residues. The CDR3 loop reads CASSSLAADTQYF. The CDR3 DNA follows: TGTGCCAGCAGCTCACTAGCGGCAGATACGCAGTATTTT. Complete variable domain (other parts from reference TRBV5-6 and TRBJ2-3): DAGVTQSPTHLIKTRGQQVTLRCSPKSGHDTVSWYQQALGQGPQFIFQYYEEEERQRGNFPDRFSGHQFPNYSSELNVNALLLGDSALYLCASSSLAADTQYFGPGTRLTVL.

The chain joins TRBV7-9 to TRBJ1-5; D may be TRBD1 (5 bases). This CDR3 has 19 amino acids. CDR1 SEHNR and CDR2 FQNEAQ come from the germline V gene (reference sequence). Trimming shortened V by 2 bases and J by 2 bases, and 22 bases separated the two germline ends. The chain's CDR3 is CASSLSGPGMFEGNQPQHF. In nucleotides, the CDR3 is TGTGCCAGCAGCTTATCGGGACCAGGTATGTTTGAAGGCAATCAGCCCCAGCATTTT.

This clone was recorded only once. The chain recombines TRBV29-1 with TRBJ2-7, with a tentative D call TRBD1 (5 bases). The CDR3 runs 12 residues. V was cut by 5 bases and J by 5 bases, with 13 bases left in between. Germline CDR1 is SQVTM and CDR2 is ANQGSEA. The CDR3 sequence is CSVSSGFNEQYF. The DNA of the CDR3 is TGCAGCGTTTCTTCAGGGTTCAACGAGCAGTACTTC.